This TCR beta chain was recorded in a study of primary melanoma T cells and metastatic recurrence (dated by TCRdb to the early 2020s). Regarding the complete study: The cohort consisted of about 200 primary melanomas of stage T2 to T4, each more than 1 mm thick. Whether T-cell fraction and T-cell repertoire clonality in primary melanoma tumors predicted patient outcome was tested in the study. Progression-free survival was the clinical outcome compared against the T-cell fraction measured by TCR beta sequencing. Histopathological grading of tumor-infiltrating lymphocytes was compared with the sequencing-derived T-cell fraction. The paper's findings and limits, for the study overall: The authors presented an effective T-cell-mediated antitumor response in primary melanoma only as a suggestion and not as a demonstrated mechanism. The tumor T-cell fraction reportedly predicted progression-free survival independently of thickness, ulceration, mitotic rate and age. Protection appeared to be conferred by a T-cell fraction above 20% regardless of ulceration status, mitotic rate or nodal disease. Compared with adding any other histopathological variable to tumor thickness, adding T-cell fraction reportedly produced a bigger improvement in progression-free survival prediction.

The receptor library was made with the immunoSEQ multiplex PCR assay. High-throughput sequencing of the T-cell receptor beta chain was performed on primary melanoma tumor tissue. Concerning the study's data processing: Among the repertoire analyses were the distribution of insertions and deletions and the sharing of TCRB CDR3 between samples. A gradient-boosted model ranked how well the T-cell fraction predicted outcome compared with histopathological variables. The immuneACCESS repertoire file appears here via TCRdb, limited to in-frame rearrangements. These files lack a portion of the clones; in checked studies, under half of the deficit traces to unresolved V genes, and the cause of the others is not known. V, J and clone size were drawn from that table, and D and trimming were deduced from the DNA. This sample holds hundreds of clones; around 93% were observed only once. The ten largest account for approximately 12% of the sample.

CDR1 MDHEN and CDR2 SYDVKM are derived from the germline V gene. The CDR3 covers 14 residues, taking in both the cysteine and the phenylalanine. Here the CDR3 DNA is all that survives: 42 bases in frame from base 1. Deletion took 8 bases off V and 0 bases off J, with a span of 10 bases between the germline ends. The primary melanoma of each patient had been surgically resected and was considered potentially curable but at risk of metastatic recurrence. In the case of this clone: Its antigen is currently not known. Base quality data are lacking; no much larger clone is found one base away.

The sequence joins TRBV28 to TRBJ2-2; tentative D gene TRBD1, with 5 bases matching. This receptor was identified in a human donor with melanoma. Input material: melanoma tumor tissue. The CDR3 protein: CASARTSNTGELFF. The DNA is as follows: TGTGCCAGCGCCAGGACATCGAACACCGGGGAGCTGTTTTTT.